What follows are 8 T cell receptor beta chains derived from one specimen sequenced in a study of blood T cell repertoires in COVID-19 (dated by TCRdb to the early 2020s). Library preparation used the immunoSEQ multiplex PCR assay. TCRdb limited this immuneACCESS table to in-frame rearrangements with V and J called. A share of clones is missing; checked studies link under half to unresolved V genes, and the rest is unexplained. The sample table records over 300,000 clones; 86% of these occur just once. 1.5% to 2% of the sample comes from the top ten. The material sequenced was peripheral blood. The receptors here all came from a woman aged 45-65 years with acute or convalescent COVID-19.

The J gene is TRBJ1-4, the V gene TRBV10-3; 9 nucleotides match TRBD1. Losses at the gene ends were 3 bases for V and 14 bases for J; bases not matched to a gene: 4. CDR3 size: 12 residues. The germline V gene has CDR1 ENHRY and CDR2 SYGVKD. In DNA form, the CDR3 reads TGTGCCATCAGTGAAGGGACAGGGAACCTGTTTTTT. The encoded protein is CAISEGTGNLFF.

This chain joins TRBV5-1 and TRBJ2-1, with 13 bases lining up with TRBD2. CDR3 size: 15 residues. The germline V gene encodes CDR1 SGHRS and CDR2 YFSETQ. Trimming cost V 3 bases and J 10 bases; bases outside gene matches: 7. Here the CDR3 DNA reads TGCGCCAGCAGCTCGATGGGACTAGCGGGATCGGAGCAGTTCTTC. Protein: CASSSMGLAGSEQFF.

The genes are TRBV9 and TRBJ2-2; TRBD2 matches at 12 bases. With V trimmed by 0 bases and J by 7 bases, 4 bases remained unmatched. This CDR3 region has 16 residues. In germline, CDR1 is SGDLS, CDR2 YYNGEE. CDR3 nucleotides: TGTGCCAGCAGCGTAGGACTAGCGGGAGAAGACGGGGAGCTGTTTTTT. It encodes CASSVGLAGEDGELFF.

The rearrangement uses TRBV7-3 and TRBJ2-5, with TRBD2 identical over 7 bases. The CDR3 is made up of 14 amino acids. J gave up 5 bases and V 3 bases, and 6 bases lay outside the gene matches. Germline assignment: CDR1 SGHTA and CDR2 FQGTGA. The CDR3 region is CASSFGGSLETQYF. The CDR3 nucleotides read TGTGCCAGCAGCTTTGGCGGGAGTCTGGAGACCCAGTACTTC.

The chain joins TRBV9 to TRBJ2-5; D is ambiguous. With 2 bases removed from V and 2 bases from J, the gap between germline ends came to 4 bases. The CDR3 is 12 residues long. The germline gives CDR1 SGDLS, CDR2 YYNGEE. The DNA for the CDR3 is TGTGCCAGCAGCGTGGCTCAAGAGACCCAGTACTTC. It specifies CASSVAQETQYF.

The genes are TRBV28 and TRBJ1-1; 9 bases fit TRBD1. Germline trimming cut 9 bases from V and 5 bases from J; bases unmatched to any gene: 16. Germline values: CDR1 MDHEN, CDR2 SYDVKM. The CDR3 length is 16 residues. The DNA for the CDR3 is TGTGCCAGTTATACGACAGGGGGGTGGAGGTTAACTGAAGCTTTCTTT. This codes for CASYTTGGWRLTEAFF.

This chain joins TRBV6-5 and TRBJ2-7; 9 bases match TRBD1. CDR1 is MNHEY, CDR2 SVGAGI, per germline. The CDR3 extends over 14 amino acids. V was pared by 6 bases and J by 1 base, with 4 bases of the junction left unmatched. CDR3 region: CASRETGGSYEQYF. The CDR3, as DNA: TGTGCCAGCAGGGAGACAGGGGGATCCTACGAGCAGTACTTC.

This clone was detected only once. The chain uses TRBV9 and TRBJ1-1; tentative D call: TRBD1 (6 bases). Looked up from germline, CDR1 is SGDLS and CDR2 is YYNGEE. The germline V and J ends were trimmed by 1 base and 4 bases, with 11 bases remaining between them. The CDR3 runs 14 residues. The CDR3 bases are TGTGCCAGCAGCGTATCGACAGGACGCACTGAAGCTTTCTTT. Translated, it gives CASSVSTGRTEAFF.